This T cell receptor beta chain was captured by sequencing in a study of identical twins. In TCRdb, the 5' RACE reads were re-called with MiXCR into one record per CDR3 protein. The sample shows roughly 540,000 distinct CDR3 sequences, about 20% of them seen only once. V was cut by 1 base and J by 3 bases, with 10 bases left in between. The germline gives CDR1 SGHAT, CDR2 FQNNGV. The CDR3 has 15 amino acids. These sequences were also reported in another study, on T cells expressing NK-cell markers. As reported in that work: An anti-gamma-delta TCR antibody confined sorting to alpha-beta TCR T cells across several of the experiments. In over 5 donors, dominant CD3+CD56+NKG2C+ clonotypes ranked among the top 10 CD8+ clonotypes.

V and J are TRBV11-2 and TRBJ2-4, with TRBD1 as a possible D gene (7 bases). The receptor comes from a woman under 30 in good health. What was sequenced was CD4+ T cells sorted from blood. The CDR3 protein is CASSLGGDSKNIQYF. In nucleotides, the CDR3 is TGTGCCAGCAGCTTAGGCGGGGACAGCAAAAACATTCAGTACTTC.